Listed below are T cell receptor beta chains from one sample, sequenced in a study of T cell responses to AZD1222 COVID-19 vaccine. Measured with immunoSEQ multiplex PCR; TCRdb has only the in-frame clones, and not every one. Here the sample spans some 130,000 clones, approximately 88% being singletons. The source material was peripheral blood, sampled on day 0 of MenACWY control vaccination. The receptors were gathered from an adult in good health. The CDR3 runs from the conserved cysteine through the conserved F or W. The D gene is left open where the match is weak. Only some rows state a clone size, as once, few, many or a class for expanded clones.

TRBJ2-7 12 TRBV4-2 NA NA TGTGCCAGCCTCGGCCAGACCTACGAGCAGTACTTC CASLGQTYEQYF
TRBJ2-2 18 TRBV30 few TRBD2 TGTGCCTGGGGAGAGGGACTAGCGGGAGGTCACCACACCGGGGAGCTGTTTTTT CAWGEGLAGGHHTGELFF
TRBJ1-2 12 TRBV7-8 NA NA TGTGCCAGCAGCTTAGAAGGGAATGGCTACACCTTC CASSLEGNGYTF
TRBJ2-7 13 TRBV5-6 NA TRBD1 TGTGCCAGCAGCTTGGTGACAGGGGGAGAGCAGTACTTC CASSLVTGGEQYF
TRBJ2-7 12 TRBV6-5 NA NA TGTGCCAGCAACACAGGGCCCTACGAGCAGTACTTC CASNTGPYEQYF
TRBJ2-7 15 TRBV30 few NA TGTGCCTGGAGTCCAGCGACAGGTGGGTTGCACGAGCAGTACTTC CAWSPATGGLHEQYF
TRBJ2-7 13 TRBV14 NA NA TGTGCCAGCAGCCAAGACAGCGTCTACGAGCAGTACTTC CASSQDSVYEQYF
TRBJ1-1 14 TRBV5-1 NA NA TGCGCCAGCAGCTTTTTATCAGCGAACACTGAAGCTTTCTTT CASSFLSANTEAFF
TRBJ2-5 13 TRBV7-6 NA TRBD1 TGTGCCAGCAGCTTGGGACAGAAAGAGACCCAGTACTTC CASSLGQKETQYF
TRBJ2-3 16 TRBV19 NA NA TGTGCCAGTAGTATAGATCCAGGCCGGGGGCCAGATACGCAGTATTTT CASSIDPGRGPDTQYF
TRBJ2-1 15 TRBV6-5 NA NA TGTGCCAGCAGTTCCCCGGGACTCTCCTACAATGAGCAGTTCTTC CASSSPGLSYNEQFF
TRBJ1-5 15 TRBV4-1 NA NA TGCGCCAGCAGCCCTGGGACTCTTAGTAATCAGCCCCAGCATTTT CASSPGTLSNQPQHF
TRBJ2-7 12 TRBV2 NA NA TGTGCCAGCAGTGAAACAACCTACGAGCAGTACTTC CASSETTYEQYF
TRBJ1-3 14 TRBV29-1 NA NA TGCAGCGTTAACCGAGCCAGCTCTGGAAACACCATATATTTT CSVNRASSGNTIYF
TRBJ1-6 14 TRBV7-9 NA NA TGTGCCAGCAGACTTTGGGCGGATAATTCACCCCTCCACTTT CASRLWADNSPLHF
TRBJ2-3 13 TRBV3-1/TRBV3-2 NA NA TGTGCCAGCAGCCCCCCTAGCACAGATACGCAGTATTTT CASSPPSTDTQYF
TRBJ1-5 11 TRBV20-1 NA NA TGCAGTGCTCAGGGGCACCAGCCCCAGCATTTT CSAQGHQPQHF
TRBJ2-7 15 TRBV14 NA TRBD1 TGTGCCAGCAGCCCCATCGACAGGGTTGATTACGAGCAGTACTTC CASSPIDRVDYEQYF
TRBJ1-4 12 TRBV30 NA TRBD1 TGTGCCTGGATACAGGGGGCGCGAAAACTGTTTTTT CAWIQGARKLFF
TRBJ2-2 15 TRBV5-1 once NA TGCGCCAGCAGTCCGACAGGTAGAAACACCGGGGAGCTGTTTTTT CASSPTGRNTGELFF
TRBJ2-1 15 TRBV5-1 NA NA TGCGCCAGCAGCTATGGTGATGGGTCCTACAATGAGCAGTTCTTC CASSYGDGSYNEQFF
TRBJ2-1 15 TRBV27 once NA TGTGCCAGCAGTTTATCGTTGTCGACCTACAATGAGCAGTTCTTC CASSLSLSTYNEQFF
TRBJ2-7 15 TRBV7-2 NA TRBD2 TGTGCCAGCAGCTTAAGGGTAGCGGGAGGGCTCGAGCAGTACTTC CASSLRVAGGLEQYF
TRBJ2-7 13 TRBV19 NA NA TGTGCCAGTAGTATAGGGATAGGCCGGGAGCAGTACTTC CASSIGIGREQYF
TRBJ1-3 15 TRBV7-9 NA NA TGTGCCAGCAGCCCTACCCCAGGGGTGGGAAACACCATATATTTT CASSPTPGVGNTIYF
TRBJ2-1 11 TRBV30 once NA TGTGCCTGGAGTGAGTCCGATGAGCAGTTCTTC CAWSESDEQFF
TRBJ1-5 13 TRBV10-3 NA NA TGTGCCACCGGGGACGCCCAGAATCAGCCCCAGCATTTT CATGDAQNQPQHF
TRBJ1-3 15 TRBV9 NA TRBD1 TGTGCCAGCGCGACAGGGGCCTTCTCTGGAAACACCATATATTTT CASATGAFSGNTIYF
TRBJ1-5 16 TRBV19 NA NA TGTGCCAGTAGTTTCCTCCAAACGAGGGGCAATCAGCCCCAGCATTTT CASSFLQTRGNQPQHF
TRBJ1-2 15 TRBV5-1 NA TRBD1 TGCGCCAGCAGCTCTGGGACAGGCCCCATGCGAGGCTACACCTTC CASSSGTGPMRGYTF
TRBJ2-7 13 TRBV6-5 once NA TGTGCCGCGTGGTCTCTCGCCAACGACGAGCAGTACTTC CAAWSLANDEQYF
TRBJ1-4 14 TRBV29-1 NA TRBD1 TGCAGCGTCCTCGAACAGGGGTGGGGTGAAAAACTGTTTTTT CSVLEQGWGEKLFF
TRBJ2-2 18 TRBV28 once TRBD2 TGTGCCAGCAGACACCCCCGGGGACTAGCGGGGAACACCGGGGAGCTGTTTTTT CASRHPRGLAGNTGELFF